This entry lists 18 T cell receptor beta chains sequenced from one sample in a study of T cells in Graves' hyperthyroidism and ophthalmopathy. Regions amplified from RNA transcripts were the TCR beta CDR3 regions. TCR CDR3 regions were first amplified by RT-PCR with HTBI primers. Via MiXCR, TCRdb re-called the multiplex PCR reads, giving one row per CDR3 protein. This sample yields roughly 400,000 distinct CDR3 sequences, of which roughly 25% are seen a single time; 73% belongs to the top ten. The material sequenced was blood. The receptors here all came from a man in his fifties or sixties with Graves' hyperthyroidism.

This chain links TRBV7-3 with TRBJ2-1, with 13 bases fitting TRBD2. Germline trimming cut 4 bases from V and 4 bases from J; bases unmatched to any gene: 4. The CDR3 is 16 residues long. Per the germline V gene, CDR1 is SGHTA and CDR2 is FQGTGA. CDR3: CASSSGTSGKYNEQFF. As DNA, the CDR3 is TGTGCCAGCAGCTCCGGGACTAGCGGGAAATACAATGAGCAGTTCTTC. Using reference TRBV7-3 and TRBJ2-1 for the parts outside the CDR3, the full variable domain is GAGVSQTPSNKVTEKGKYVELRCDPISGHTALYWYRQSLGQGPEFLIYFQGTGAADDSGLPNDRFFAVRPEGSVSTLKIQRTERGDSAVYLCASSSGTSGKYNEQFFGPGTRLTVL.

The chain is built from TRBV7-2 and TRBJ2-5; 11 nucleotides match TRBD1. Germline loops: CDR1 SGHTA, CDR2 FQGNSA. The J segment lost 7 bases and the V segment lost 4 bases, leaving 5 bases of the junction unmatched. The CDR3 is 14 amino acids. The CDR3 coding sequence is TGTGCCAGCAGCTCCGGGACAGGGGGTTGGACCCAGTACTTC. Its protein product is CASSSGTGGWTQYF.

In its sample, this clonotype was seen many times. The V call is TRBV7-2, the J call TRBJ2-1; 9 bases are shared with TRBD1. CDR1 and CDR2 from the germline V gene are SGHTA and FQGNSA. The CDR3 totals 16 residues. V was pared by 5 bases and J by 0 bases, with 5 bases of the junction left unmatched. CDR3 protein: CASSPGTGSSYNEQFF. CDR3 nucleotides: TGTGCCAGCAGCCCAGGGACAGGGAGCTCCTACAATGAGCAGTTCTTC. Supplemented by reference TRBV7-2 and TRBJ2-1, the full variable domain reads GAGVSQSPSNKVTEKGKDVELRCDPISGHTALYWYRQSLGQGLEFLIYFQGNSAPDKSGLPSDRFSAERTGGSVSTLTIQRTQQEDSAVYLCASSPGTGSSYNEQFFGPGTRLTVL.

The chain joins TRBV28 to TRBJ2-7; 11 bases are a match to TRBD2. There are 15 residues in the CDR3. Germline V gives CDR1 MDHEN, CDR2 SYDVKM. Trimming cost V 7 bases and J 4 bases; bases outside gene matches: 9. CDR3 in DNA: TGTGCCAGCATGAGACTAGCGGGACCAAAGTACGAGCAGTACTTC. Residues: CASMRLAGPKYEQYF.

This clonotype was recorded only once. The gene calls are TRBV6-2 or TRBV6-3 and TRBJ2-1; 8 nucleotides align to TRBD1. Germline V lookup: CDR1 MNHEY, CDR2 SVGEGT. The J segment lost 9 bases and the V segment lost 5 bases, leaving 12 bases of the junction unmatched. There are 15 residues in the CDR3. The CDR3 is CASSTPRGLEGEQFF. The DNA of the CDR3 is TGTGCCAGCAGTACCCCCAGGGGGCTGGAGGGTGAGCAGTTCTTC.

The chain is built from TRBV7-9 and TRBJ2-3; D tentatively reads TRBD1 or TRBD2 (5 bases each). This CDR3 is 14 amino acids long. CDR1 is SEHNR, CDR2 FQNEAQ, per germline (reference sequence). V was pared by 3 bases and J by 4 bases, with 11 bases between. CDR3 sequence: CASSFLGVADTQYF. Here the CDR3 DNA reads TGTGCCAGCAGCTTTTTGGGGGTCGCAGATACGCAGTATTTT.

This clonotype turned up a few times. V usage is TRBV7-3 and J usage is TRBJ2-1; 8 bases align to TRBD1. V gave up 0 bases and J gave up 9 bases; unmatched junction bases: 7. From germline, CDR1 is SGHTA and CDR2 FQGTGA. This CDR3 has 15 amino acids. DNA for the CDR3: TGTGCCAGCAGCTTAACAGGACAGGGTAACAGTGAGCAGTTCTTC. This translates into CASSLTGQGNSEQFF. The whole variable domain, remainder taken from reference TRBV7-3 and TRBJ2-1, is GAGVSQTPSNKVTEKGKYVELRCDPISGHTALYWYRQSLGQGPEFLIYFQGTGAADDSGLPNDRFFAVRPEGSVSTLKIQRTERGDSAVYLCASSLTGQGNSEQFFGPGTRLTVL.

This clonotype was found a few times. V and J are TRBV6-1 and TRBJ2-7; possibly TRBD2 for D (6 bases). Looked up from germline, CDR1 is MNHNS and CDR2 is SASEGT. Trimming pared 6 bases from V and 3 bases from J, leaving 12 bases between. The CDR3 contains 13 residues. CDR3 loop: CASRPPGLYEQYF. CDR3 sequence (DNA): TGTGCCAGCAGGCCCCCGGGACTCTACGAGCAGTACTTC.

This chain's CDR3 is CAISAWEGTGELFF. CDR3 DNA sequence: TGTGCCATCAGTGCTTGGGAAGGCACCGGGGAGCTGTTTTTT. J is TRBJ2-2 and V is TRBV10-3; no clear D. In germline, CDR1 is ENHRY, CDR2 SYGVKD. The CDR3 spans 14 residues. V was shortened by 4 bases and J by 4 bases, with 10 bases between the two germline ends.

This clonotype was seen a handful of times. This rearrangement joins TRBV27 to TRBJ2-3; D gene uncertain. The germline CDR1 and CDR2 sequences are MNHEY and SMNVEV (reference sequence). The CDR3 extends over 15 amino acids. Trimming cost V 0 bases and J 2 bases, with 9 bases left between them. The CDR3 coding sequence is TGTGCCAGCAGTTTATCCCCTTATGCCACAGATACGCAGTATTTT. Translating it yields CASSLSPYATDTQYF.

This chain links TRBV5-1 with TRBJ1-2; D is possibly TRBD1 (5 bases). Trimming shortened V by 7 bases and J by 6 bases, and 13 bases separated the two germline ends. The CDR3 consists of 12 residues. CDR1 is SGHRS, CDR2 YFSETQ, per germline. The CDR3 DNA reads as TGCGCCAGCGGCCTTTTAGGGGATGGCTACACCTTC. Amino acid sequence: CASGLLGDGYTF.

The rearrangement uses TRBV9 and TRBJ1-1, with D unclear. Trimming pared 0 bases from V and 3 bases from J, leaving 6 bases between. The CDR3 extends over 13 amino acids. CDR1 is SGDLS, CDR2 YYNGEE, per germline. In DNA form, the CDR3 reads TGTGCCAGCAGCGTAGAAAGGTACACTGAAGCTTTCTTT. The encoded protein is CASSVERYTEAFF.

On this clonotype: This may be a read error: a much more frequent sequence differs by one nucleotide. The genes are TRBV28 and TRBJ2-7; 8 bases line up with TRBD1. V was clipped by 11 bases and J by 2 bases; unmatched bases: 8. Germline V gene lookup returns CDR1 MDHEN and CDR2 SYDVKM. The CDR3 totals 13 residues. CDR3 loop: CAGTLQGAYEQYF. The CDR3 DNA reads as TGTGCCGGCACATTACAGGGGGCCTACGAGCAGTACTTC.

Only a few counts were recorded for this clonotype. This chain uses TRBV20-1 with TRBJ1-2, with TRBD1 identical over 12 bases. The CDR3 covers 16 residues. Germline values: CDR1 DFQATT, CDR2 SNEGSKA (reference sequence). The trim removed 5 bases at V and 0 bases at J, leaving 7 bases unmatched. DNA for the CDR3: TGCAGTGCTGGAGGGACAGGGGGCTCGTCTAACTATGGCTACACCTTC. It yields the protein CSAGGTGGSSNYGYTF.

The chain links TRBV10-3 to TRBJ2-7; 10 bases map to TRBD2. CDR3 length: 16 residues. The V gene end was trimmed by 2 bases and the J gene end by 0 bases; junction bases not matched to a gene: 4. CDR1 and CDR2 from the germline V gene are ENHRY and SYGVKD. The CDR3 here is CAISETSGTLSYEQYF. CDR3 nucleotide sequence: TGTGCCATCAGTGAGACTAGCGGGACTCTCTCCTACGAGCAGTACTTC.

This chain links TRBV5-1 with TRBJ1-6; D is unclear. Germline V gives CDR1 SGHRS, CDR2 YFSETQ. The CDR3 covers 14 residues. The germline V and J ends were trimmed by 0 bases and 5 bases, with 6 bases remaining between them. CDR3 protein: CASSLGQDNSPLHF. The CDR3 nucleotides read TGCGCCAGCAGCTTGGGGCAGGATAATTCACCCCTCCACTTT. The full variable domain, in which reference TRBV5-1 and TRBJ1-6 provide the parts outside the CDR3, is KAGVTQTPRYLIKTRGQQVTLSCSPISGHRSVSWYQQTPGQGLQFLFEYFSETQRNKGNFPGRFSGRQFSNSRSEMNVSTLELGDSALYLCASSLGQDNSPLHFGNGTRLTVT.

The chain has TRBV19 and TRBJ1-2; D is perhaps TRBD1 (5 bases). The CDR3 is made up of 15 amino acids. V was clipped by 9 bases and J by 2 bases, with 19 bases between them. CDR1 LNHDA and CDR2 SQIVND come from the germline V gene (reference sequence). The CDR3 bases are TGTGCCAGCCAGCTTTGGGACGATGAGAACTATGGCTACACCTTC. Translation: CASQLWDDENYGYTF.

This clonotype was recorded many times. This rearrangement joins TRBV24-1 to TRBJ1-2, with a possible D match to TRBD1 (6 bases). The CDR3 contains 14 residues. Trimming removed 6 bases from V and 1 base from J, with 11 bases in between. The V gene's germline CDR1 is KGHDR and CDR2 SFDVKD. CDR3 sequence: CATSSYRDNYGYTF. CDR3 DNA sequence: TGTGCCACCAGTTCTTACAGGGATAACTATGGCTACACCTTC.